These T cell receptor beta chains were read from a single sample in a study of T cell changes during pregnancy in multiple sclerosis. The method was immunoSEQ multiplex PCR; TCRdb's version includes in-frame clones alone and lacks a portion of them. The sample lists fewer than 80,000 clones; 80% to 95% were seen once. The input for sequencing was peripheral blood, taken in the third trimester of pregnancy. Receptor source: a female donor in good health, enrolled as a control in a pregnancy study. Both conserved end residues are part of each CDR3. D genes are given only for firm matches. Some rows have no size entry. The others give once, few or many, or a class for an expanded clone.

size,D,V,J,CDR3,DNA
-,TRBD1,TRBV2,TRBJ1-5,CASSDLQGGQPQHF,TGTGCCAGCAGTGACCTACAGGGGGGACAGCCCCAGCATTTT
-,-,TRBV30,TRBJ1-1,CAIDGKNTEAFF,TGTGCCATAGACGGGAAGAACACTGAAGCTTTCTTT
-,TRBD1,TRBV4-3,TRBJ1-5,CASSHGTGAGQPQHF,TGCGCCAGCAGCCATGGGACAGGGGCCGGTCAGCCCCAGCATTTT
-,-,TRBV7-9,TRBJ1-2,CASSPTGDYGYTF,TGTGCCAGCAGCCCCACAGGAGACTATGGCTACACCTTC
once,-,TRBV14,TRBJ1-1,CASSRAKNTEAFF,TGTGCCAGCAGCCGCGCGAAGAACACTGAAGCTTTCTTT
-,-,TRBV19,TRBJ2-1,CASSTLSGQYNEQFF,TGTGCCAGTAGTACCCTAAGTGGGCAGTACAATGAGCAGTTCTTC
-,TRBD1,TRBV28,TRBJ1-1,CASSFSSGARGPKGTEAFF,TGTGCCAGCAGTTTCTCCTCGGGGGCCAGGGGGCCCAAGGGAACTGAAGCTTTCTTT
-,-,TRBV4-1,TRBJ2-2,CASSHEGGTGELFF,TGCGCCAGCAGCCACGAAGGGGGCACCGGGGAGCTGTTTTTT
-,TRBD1,TRBV5-5,TRBJ2-1,CASSFPGQGDFEQFF,TGTGCCAGCAGCTTTCCGGGACAGGGTGATTTTGAGCAGTTCTTC
-,-,TRBV30,TRBJ2-7,CAWITGIGGEQYF,TGTGCCTGGATAACGGGGATCGGAGGGGAGCAGTACTTC
-,-,TRBV28,TRBJ1-5,CASSLWGDGAQPQHF,TGTGCCAGCAGTTTGTGGGGGGACGGCGCCCAGCCCCAGCATTTT
-,-,TRBV6-5,TRBJ2-7,CASSFGYEQYF,TGTGCCAGCAGTTTCGGCTACGAGCAGTACTTC
few,-,TRBV9,TRBJ1-3,CASSPASPSGNTIYF,TGTGCCAGCAGCCCGGCTAGTCCCTCTGGAAACACCATATATTTT
-,-,TRBV7-6,TRBJ1-5,CASSRSSERPQHF,TGTGCCAGCAGCAGGAGTTCCGAACGGCCCCAGCATTTT
-,TRBD1,TRBV19,TRBJ2-7,CASSMVWGQGAREQYF,TGTGCCAGTAGTATGGTTTGGGGACAGGGGGCGCGGGAGCAGTACTTC
-,TRBD1,TRBV6-6,TRBJ1-4,CASTFTGGMGEKLFF,TGTGCCAGCACATTTACAGGGGGCATGGGGGAAAAACTGTTTTTT
-,-,TRBV9,TRBJ1-5,CASSVGGHSNQPQHF,TGTGCCAGCAGCGTAGGGGGGCATAGCAATCAGCCCCAGCATTTT
-,TRBD1,TRBV11-2,TRBJ1-6,CASSPTGVDNSPLHF,TGTGCCAGCAGCCCTACAGGGGTTGATAATTCACCCCTCCACTTT
-,TRBD2,TRBV5-6,TRBJ2-2,CASAQRDISGELFF,TGTGCCAGCGCCCAGCGGGATATTTCCGGGGAGCTGTTTTTT
-,-,TRBV6-5,TRBJ2-1,CASSYRDTTNEQFF,TGTGCCAGCAGTTACCGGGACACCACTAATGAGCAGTTCTTC
-,-,TRBV2,TRBJ1-4,CASAPVTENEKLFF,TGTGCCAGCGCCCCCGTGACAGAGAATGAAAAACTGTTTTTT
-,TRBD1,TRBV23-1,TRBJ1-2,CASSQEGADYGYTF,TGCGCCAGCAGTCAAGAGGGGGCTGACTATGGCTACACCTTC
-,-,TRBV23-1,TRBJ2-7,CASSQKRAPYEQYF,TGCGCCAGCAGTCAGAAGAGGGCCCCCTACGAGCAGTACTTC
-,-,TRBV10-3,TRBJ2-7,CAIRGTGSYEQYF,TGTGCCATCAGGGGGACTGGTAGCTACGAGCAGTACTTC
-,TRBD2,TRBV7-2,TRBJ2-5,CASSLTSGRVETQYF,TGTGCCAGCAGCCTGACTAGCGGGAGGGTTGAGACCCAGTACTTC
-,-,TRBV10-2,TRBJ1-1,CASSESMGQGYAEAFF,TGCGCCAGCAGTGAGTCGATGGGGCAGGGTTATGCTGAAGCTTTCTTT
-,-,TRBV29-1,TRBJ1-5,CSVGAGNQPQHF,TGCAGCGTTGGAGCGGGCAATCAGCCCCAGCATTTT
-,-,TRBV12-5,TRBJ2-1,CASGSLGEQFF,TGTGCTAGTGGTTCTCTCGGTGAGCAGTTCTTC
-,-,TRBV30,TRBJ2-2,CAWTRGLSTGELFF,TGTGCCTGGACAAGGGGGTTGAGCACCGGGGAGCTGTTTTTT
few,TRBD2,TRBV4-1,TRBJ2-7,CASSQKAHSGDEQYF,TGCGCCAGCAGCCAAAAAGCCCATAGCGGGGACGAGCAGTACTTC
-,TRBD1,TRBV11-2,TRBJ2-5,CASTAKTGVEETQYF,TGTGCCAGCACCGCCAAGACAGGGGTGGAAGAGACCCAGTACTTC
-,-,TRBV19,TRBJ1-4,CASSPVPNEKLFF,TGTGCCAGTAGTCCGGTCCCTAATGAAAAACTGTTTTTT
-,TRBD1,TRBV29-1,TRBJ2-7,CSVGQGAPYEQYF,TGCAGCGTTGGACAGGGGGCCCCCTACGAGCAGTACTTC
once,-,TRBV7-9,TRBJ1-2,CASLGGPGYTF,TGTGCCAGCCTGGGAGGGCCCGGCTACACCTTC
-,TRBD2,TRBV5-4,TRBJ2-1,CASSLGGSSGAYNEQFF,TGTGCCAGCAGCTTGGGGGGTTCTAGCGGGGCGTACAATGAGCAGTTCTTC
-,TRBD2,TRBV7-2,TRBJ2-1,CASSPVASSGVNEQFF,TGTGCCAGCAGCCCGGTGGCCTCTAGCGGGGTCAATGAGCAGTTCTTC
-,TRBD1,TRBV19,TRBJ2-3,CASSITLTGDSTDTQYF,TGTGCCAGTAGTATTACCCTTACAGGGGATAGCACAGATACGCAGTATTTT
-,-,TRBV7-9,TRBJ1-1,CASSHAGGNTEAFF,TGTGCCAGCAGCCATGCGGGGGGGAACACTGAAGCTTTCTTT
-,TRBD2,TRBV18,TRBJ2-3,CASSPRSSGGTDTQYF,TGTGCCAGCTCACCACGATCTAGCGGCGGCACAGATACGCAGTATTTT
-,TRBD1,TRBV4-3,TRBJ1-1,CASSQEGDNRGRVNTEAFF,TGCGCCAGCAGCCAAGAGGGCGACAATAGGGGGCGTGTGAACACTGAAGCTTTCTTT
-,TRBD1,TRBV19,TRBJ2-1,CASSTGTGRSYNEQFF,TGTGCCAGTAGTACCGGGACAGGGCGTTCCTACAATGAGCAGTTCTTC
-,-,TRBV7-6,TRBJ2-7,CASSLRQSPIYEQYF,TGTGCCAGCAGCCTCAGACAGTCACCGATCTACGAGCAGTACTTC
-,-,TRBV6-5,TRBJ1-4,CASSYLQGFGEKLFF,TGTGCCAGCAGTTACTTACAGGGCTTTGGTGAAAAACTGTTTTTT
-,-,TRBV7-2,TRBJ1-3,CASSPELDSRGNTIYF,TGTGCCAGCAGCCCTGAATTGGACAGCCGCGGAAACACCATATATTTT
-,TRBD1,TRBV5-8,TRBJ2-1,CASSLGQGVYNEQFF,TGTGCCAGCAGCTTGGGACAGGGGGTTTACAATGAGCAGTTCTTC
-,TRBD1,TRBV28,TRBJ1-5,CASSLQTGVRQPQHF,TGTGCCAGCAGTCTCCAGACAGGGGTAAGGCAGCCCCAGCATTTT
few,-,TRBV29-1,TRBJ1-1,CSVVGPGNTEAFF,TGCAGCGTTGTCGGTCCAGGGAACACTGAAGCTTTCTTT
-,TRBD1,TRBV30,TRBJ1-5,CAWSGQGSGVNQPQHF,TGTGCCTGGAGTGGACAGGGATCGGGTGTCAATCAGCCCCAGCATTTT
-,TRBD2,TRBV4-2,TRBJ2-1,CASSTLASGVGNEQFF,TGTGCCAGCAGTACCCTGGCTAGCGGGGTGGGTAATGAGCAGTTCTTC
-,TRBD2,TRBV25-1,TRBJ2-7,CASSEGSGVYEQYF,TGTGCCAGCAGTGAAGGCAGCGGGGTCTACGAGCAGTACTTC
-,-,TRBV7-9,TRBJ2-1,CASSPRQGGLGNEQFF,TGTGCCAGCAGCCCTAGGCAAGGAGGGCTAGGGAATGAGCAGTTCTTC
-,TRBD1,TRBV18,TRBJ2-5,CASTGQVQGTQYF,TGTGCCAGCACGGGACAGGTTCAAGGGACCCAGTACTTC
-,TRBD2,TRBV4-1,TRBJ2-3,CASSQEVKAGVGSTDTQYF,TGCGCCAGCAGCCAAGAAGTAAAAGCGGGAGTCGGGAGCACAGATACGCAGTATTTT
-,TRBD2,TRBV7-2,TRBJ2-3,CASSFTTSGGGDTQYF,TGTGCCAGCAGCTTTACAACTAGCGGGGGGGGAGATACGCAGTATTTT